One sample yielded the 3 T cell receptor beta chains listed below, sequenced in a study of CD8 T cells in Susac syndrome. Random hexamers primed reverse transcription of roughly 0.5 to 1 ug RNA. From the immunoSEQ multiplex PCR reads, TCRdb called clonotypes with MiXCR, one entry per CDR3 protein. Of about 300,000 distinct CDR3 sequences in the sample, approximately 91% were seen once. The sample taken for sequencing was CD8+ T cells from PBMCs. These receptors originate from a human donor with multiple sclerosis.

The CDR3 DNA sequence: TGCAGCGTTGAGAACGGGTACACCGGGGAGCTGTTTTTT. Protein sequence: CSVENGYTGELFF. The chain has TRBV29-1 and TRBJ2-2; D remains ambiguous. Germline CDR1 is SQVTM and CDR2 is ANQGSEA. Trimming removed 3 bases from V and 3 bases from J, with 8 bases in between. This CDR3 contains 13 residues.

This rearrangement joins TRBV20-1 to TRBJ2-1, with D possibly matching TRBD2 (5 bases). Germline values: CDR1 DFQATT, CDR2 SNEGSKA (reference sequence). The CDR3 covers 14 residues. The germline V and J ends were trimmed by 6 bases and 0 bases, with 12 bases remaining between them. The CDR3 is CSANSASSYNEQFF. As DNA, the CDR3 is TGCAGTGCGAATAGCGCGAGCTCCTACAATGAGCAGTTCTTC.

The chain recombines TRBV4-1 with TRBJ2-2, with D possibly being TRBD2 (5 bases). CDR1 is MGHRA, CDR2 YSYEKL, per germline. This CDR3 has 16 amino acids. Trimming took off 0 bases at V and 2 bases at J, with 10 bases between the two ends. The CDR3: CASSQEHEGNTGELFF. The CDR3 bases are TGCGCCAGCAGCCAAGAACACGAGGGTAACACCGGGGAGCTGTTTTTT.